This T cell receptor beta chain was recovered during a study of PD-L1 blockade in urothelial cancer. The overall study: The median T cell count in blood samples was more than 110,000.

This table comes from immunoSEQ multiplex PCR, and its TCRdb copy is limited to in-frame clones, with some not included. Of around 47,000 clones listed, roughly four fifths were seen once; the top ten hold 13%. Time point of the sample: peripheral blood 6 weeks after treatment start. The CDR3 is made up of 15 amino acids. The V gene end was trimmed by 4 bases and the J gene end by 4 bases; junction bases not matched to a gene: 9. Germline V lookup: CDR1 SQVTM, CDR2 ANQGSEA. This chain connects TRBV29-1 to TRBJ1-4; the match to TRBD1 covers 7 bases. This TCR was sampled from a man aged 60 to 75 with urothelial cancer. The specimen was PBMCs, collected around atezolizumab (anti-PD-L1) treatment. The CDR3 here is CSVALGTAYNEKLFF. In nucleotides, the CDR3 is TGCAGCGTTGCGTTAGGGACAGCGTATAATGAAAAACTGTTTTTT.